The 15 T cell receptor beta chains below were found in one sample sequenced in a study of T cells expressing NK-cell markers. Using the 5' RACE reads, TCRdb records one entry per CDR3 protein without DNA. This sample's table reports some 390,000 distinct CDR3 sequences. Sequences were obtained from blood T cells: a sorted CD56 or NKG2C T cell subset, CD4+ or CD8+ T cells, or bulk PBMC T cells (not recorded which). The source is a woman between 45 and 60 years old in good health.

The J gene is TRBJ2-3, the V gene TRBV27; there is no DNA to check the TCRdb D call of TRBD2. Germline V gene lookup returns CDR1 MNHEY and CDR2 SMNVEV (reference sequence). The CDR3 consists of 17 residues. The CDR3 loop reads CASRGLGTSGSRNTQYF.

The chain couples TRBV12-3 or TRBV12-4 to TRBJ1-2. The CDR3 is 13 amino acids. The CDR3 region is CASSPWTQGGYTF.

This sequence joins TRBV9 and TRBJ2-1; TCRdb selects TRBD2, and the lack of DNA leaves this call unchecked. The CDR3 is 15 residues long. Per the germline V gene, CDR1 is SGDLS and CDR2 is YYNGEE. The CDR3 protein is CASSPRGALMHEQFF.

This chain joins TRBV20-1 and TRBJ2-4; TCRdb gives TRBD1 as the D gene, but with no DNA this cannot be confirmed. The germline CDR1 and CDR2 sequences are DFQATT and SNEGSKA (reference sequence). The CDR3 sequence is 15 residues long. The CDR3 is CSATGGRTSEDIQYF.

The chain recombines TRBV6-5 with TRBJ2-1; TCRdb picks TRBD1, but there is no DNA to check that call. The CDR3 covers 17 residues. Germline V gene data show CDR1 as MNHEY and CDR2 as SVGAGI. CDR3 amino acids: CASANTPFRGAYNEQFF.

This rearrangement joins TRBV27 to TRBJ1-1. The CDR3 covers 16 residues. Per germline, CDR1 MNHEY and CDR2 SMNVEV (reference sequence). CDR3: CASSLSPSLMNTEAFF.

The chain employs TRBV11-2 and TRBJ2-1; checking the TCRdb D call of TRBD2 is not possible without DNA. Germline V gene sequence: CDR1 SGHAT, CDR2 FQNNGV. The CDR3 covers 16 residues. The chain's CDR3 is CASSLRPSGRGDEQFF.

The rearrangement joins TRBV4-1 to TRBJ2-7; TCRdb's D gene call, TRBD1, goes unchecked for lack of DNA. The germline gives CDR1 MGHRA, CDR2 YSYEKL. The CDR3 totals 15 residues. The CDR3 here is CASSQGRGGRYEQYF.

The V gene is TRBV3-1, the J gene TRBJ2-3. The CDR3 is made up of 14 amino acids. Germline V lookup: CDR1 LGHDT, CDR2 YNNKEL (reference sequence). The CDR3 sequence is CASSLSGGTVTQYF.

The chain uses TRBV24-1 and TRBJ2-3. CDR1 is KGHDR, CDR2 SFDVKD, per germline. The CDR3 runs to 16 residues. The CDR3 here is CATSDAAAENTDTQYF.

This rearrangement joins TRBV2 to TRBJ2-2; no DNA is available, so the TRBD2 call from TCRdb remains unchecked. Germline V gene lookup returns CDR1 SNHLY and CDR2 FYNNEI. The CDR3 is made up of 15 amino acids. The CDR3 spells CASLGLAGIGGELFF.

V is TRBV6-2 or TRBV6-3 and J is TRBJ1-1. The CDR3 has 13 residues. CDR1 is MNHEY and CDR2 is SVGEGT in the germline V gene. The CDR3: CASSNFRDTEAFF.

The V and J genes are TRBV20-1 and TRBJ1-5; TCRdb gives TRBD1 as the D gene, but with no DNA this cannot be confirmed. Germline values: CDR1 DFQATT, CDR2 SNEGSKA (reference sequence). The CDR3 sequence is 16 residues long. This CDR3 is CSARGIQDLGNQPQHF.

This chain joins TRBV6-1 and TRBJ1-4; checking the TCRdb D call of TRBD1 is not possible without DNA. From germline, CDR1 is MNHNS and CDR2 SASEGT. CDR3 length: 16 amino acids. CDR3 amino acids: CASSEQGSLPNEKLFF.

This chain uses TRBV7-8 with TRBJ2-2; the D call of TRBD1 rests on TCRdb alone, since no DNA is present to check it. Per germline, CDR1 SGHVS and CDR2 FQNEAQ. CDR3 length: 17 residues. CDR3 residues: CASSLWLGQGNTGELFF.